This T cell receptor (beta chain) originates from a study of shared clonotypes between healthy human individuals. General study findings and limits: Shared clonotypes: approximately 5% naive CD4, around 4% naive CD8, about 2.2% memory CD4, 0.4% memory CD8.

TCRdb's table, derived via immunoSEQ multiplex PCR, lists solely in-frame clones and lacks some. The table records around 2.3 million clones, 90% to 97% of them present only once. As for this clone: Its matching antigen is unknown.

The CDR3 runs to 14 residues. Trimming took 6 bases from V and 0 from J, leaving 9 bases between them. CDR1 is WNHNN and CDR2 is SYGVQD in the germline V gene (reference sequence). The V call is TRBV10-1, the J call TRBJ1-5; D is unresolved. Sequencing input: naive CD4+ T cells sorted from blood. Subset noted: CD45RA+ positively selected. The sequence was obtained from a man between 18 and 29 years old in good health. The CDR3 DNA reads TGCGCCAGCAGACAAGTACATAGCAATCAGCCCCAGCATTTT. It encodes CASRQVHSNQPQHF.